A single sample gave rise to the 31 T cell receptor beta chains below, sequenced in a study of CD8 T cells in Susac syndrome. RNA in amounts of about 0.5 to 1 ug was reverse transcribed with random hexamers. In TCRdb, the immunoSEQ multiplex PCR reads were re-called with MiXCR into one record per CDR3 protein. Among under 200,000 distinct CDR3 sequences listed, roughly 95% were seen once. Sequencing was carried out using CD4+ T cells from PBMCs. The receptor source for this set is a human donor with Susac syndrome.

The chain joins TRBV9 to TRBJ1-2, with TRBD1 matching 7 bases. This CDR3 region has 13 residues. V shed 0 bases and J 6 bases; nucleotides not matched to a gene: 2. Germline V gene data show CDR1 as SGDLS and CDR2 as YYNGEE. CDR3 protein: CASSVGQGHGYTF. The CDR3 region has the DNA TGTGCCAGCAGCGTAGGACAGGGCCATGGCTACACCTTC. The full variable domain, with the rest looked up from reference TRBV9 and TRBJ1-2, is DSGVTQTPKHLITATGQRVTLRCSPRSGDLSVYWYQQSLDQGLQFLIQYYNGEERAKGNILERFSAQQFPDLHSELNLSSLELGDSALYFCASSVGQGHGYTFGSGTRLTVV.

This rearrangement joins TRBV19 to TRBJ1-1, with TRBD1 identical over 7 bases. CDR1 and CDR2 (germline): LNHDA, SQIVND (reference sequence). There are 14 residues in the CDR3. Trimming at V came to 10 bases and at J to 0 bases, leaving 8 bases not matched to a gene. The CDR3 protein is CATRDSAMNTEAFF. In DNA, the CDR3 is TGTGCCACGCGGGACAGTGCTATGAACACTGAAGCTTTCTTT.

The V call is TRBV19, the J call TRBJ2-1, with 8 nucleotides matching TRBD2. The length of the CDR3 is 14 residues. V was clipped by 4 bases and J by 4 bases; unmatched bases: 3. Germline CDR1 is LNHDA and CDR2 is SQIVND (reference sequence). Written as DNA, the CDR3 is TGTGCCAGTAGTAGCGGGAGGTCGTACAATGAGCAGTTCTTC. Amino acids: CASSSGRSYNEQFF.

The V and J genes are TRBV28 and TRBJ2-7; a possible D gene is TRBD2 (6 bases). Trimming pared 6 bases from V and 3 bases from J, leaving 9 bases between. This CDR3 has 12 residues. Germline CDR1 and CDR2: MDHEN and SYDVKM. CDR3 sequence: CASSTSYYEQYF. Written as DNA, the CDR3 is TGTGCCAGCAGCACTAGCTACTACGAGCAGTACTTC.

This chain joins TRBV5-4 and TRBJ2-3; 9 bases are a match to TRBD2. Germline CDR1 and CDR2: SGHNT and YYREEE (reference sequence). Germline trimming cut 7 bases from V and 7 bases from J; bases unmatched to any gene: 10. The CDR3 runs 14 residues. The CDR3 protein is CASYWAGGGNTQYF. CDR3 DNA: TGTGCCAGCTACTGGGCGGGAGGGGGAAATACGCAGTATTTT. The complete variable domain, with remaining parts taken from reference TRBV5-4 and TRBJ2-3, reads ETGVTQSPTHLIKTRGQQVTLRCSSQSGHNTVSWYQQALGQGPQFIFQYYREEENGRGNFPPRFSGLQFPNYSSELNVNALELDDSALYLCASYWAGGGNTQYFGPGTRLTVL.

The CDR3 coding sequence is TGTGCCACCAGCAGAACAGGGACAGGGAGCGGCTACACCTTC. This codes for CATSRTGTGSGYTF. This sequence joins TRBV15 and TRBJ1-2, with 9 bases matching TRBD1. The CDR3 is 14 amino acids. V shed 2 bases and J 8 bases; nucleotides not matched to a gene: 6. Germline V gene data show CDR1 as LNHNV and CDR2 as YYDKDF (reference sequence).

Only a few counts were recorded for this clonotype. At one end, the junction sequence differs from germline, possibly due to a read error. The V and J genes are TRBV7-2 and TRBJ1-6; D gene unclear. Germline CDR1 SGHTA, CDR2 FQGNSA. This CDR3 region has 12 residues. The CDR3, as DNA: TGTGCCAGCAGCTTCCCTAATTCACCCCTCCATTTT. It specifies CASSFPNSPLHF.

The chain uses TRBV7-2 and TRBJ2-3; weak D call: TRBD1 (6 bases). This CDR3 has 15 residues. Germline V gene lookup returns CDR1 SGHTA and CDR2 FQGNSA. Trimming removed 7 bases at V and 13 bases at J, with 27 bases between. As DNA, the CDR3 is TGTGCCAGCACCACAGGAGGACAGTTAAGGATCGAGAAGTATTTT. Translated, it gives CASTTGGQLRIEKYF.

This clonotype has just a few counts. The CDR3 spells CASSLLGKRDTQYF. The CDR3 nucleotides are TGCGCCAGCAGCCTCCTAGGGAAGCGGGATACGCAGTATTTT. The chain has TRBV4-1 and TRBJ2-3; perhaps TRBD2 as D (5 bases). Germline CDR1 MGHRA, CDR2 YSYEKL. Deletions cut 4 bases from V and 6 bases from J, with 14 bases between. This CDR3 is 14 amino acids long.

This chain links TRBV29-1 with TRBJ2-7; no definite D call. The CDR3 has 11 residues. The V and J ends lost 1 base and 4 bases respectively, with 5 bases between them. CDR1 is SQVTM and CDR2 is ANQGSEA in the germline V gene. The CDR3 DNA sequence: TGCAGCGTTGAAGGCGGATACGAGCAGTACTTC. Translation gives CSVEGGYEQYF.

The chain employs TRBV5-1 and TRBJ2-7; D remains ambiguous. Trimming left V 0 bases short and J 6 bases short, with 10 bases between. Germline CDR1 is SGHRS and CDR2 is YFSETQ. The CDR3 loop spans 13 amino acids. The CDR3 spells CASSLDAVREQYF. The DNA of the CDR3 is TGCGCCAGCAGCTTGGATGCAGTGCGCGAGCAGTACTTC. Variable domain in full (rest from reference TRBV5-1 and TRBJ2-7): KAGVTQTPRYLIKTRGQQVTLSCSPISGHRSVSWYQQTPGQGLQFLFEYFSETQRNKGNFPGRFSGRQFSNSRSEMNVSTLELGDSALYLCASSLDAVREQYFGPGTRLTVT.

The J gene is TRBJ2-3, the V gene TRBV20-1, with 8 bases that match TRBD1. With 5 bases clipped from V and 1 base from J, the junction kept 5 bases outside the gene matches. In germline, CDR1 is DFQATT, CDR2 SNEGSKA (reference sequence). The CDR3 totals 14 residues. The CDR3 DNA sequence: TGCAGTGCTCTTCCGGGACAGGGCACAGATACGCAGTATTTT. It codes for CSALPGQGTDTQYF.

The chain combines TRBV7-9 with TRBJ1-4; TRBD1 is a possible D gene (6 bases). There are 14 residues in the CDR3. Germline CDR1 reads SEHNR; CDR2 reads FQNEAQ (reference sequence). Trimming pared 5 bases from V and 6 bases from J, leaving 13 bases between. CDR3: CASSHRETDEKLFF. CDR3 in DNA: TGTGCCAGCAGCCACAGGGAGACCGATGAAAAACTGTTTTTT.

The V call is TRBV29-1, the J call TRBJ1-1, with D maybe TRBD1 (5 bases). Looked up from germline, CDR1 is SQVTM and CDR2 is ANQGSEA. With 3 bases removed from V and 7 bases from J, the gap between germline ends came to 9 bases. The CDR3 runs 11 residues. The CDR3 DNA reads TGCAGCGTTGACAGGGAGGTTGAAGCTTTCTTT. Amino acids: CSVDREVEAFF.

The V and J genes are TRBV5-4 and TRBJ1-2; the D is unclear. CDR3 size: 13 residues. V lost 0 bases, J lost 3 bases, and 6 bases lay in between. Germline V gene data show CDR1 as SGHNT and CDR2 as YYREEE (reference sequence). The CDR3 nucleotides are TGTGCCAGCAGCTTGGACAGCCACTATGGCTACACCTTC. This sequence encodes CASSLDSHYGYTF.

The chain has TRBV2 and TRBJ1-5; D ambiguous. The CDR3 is 12 residues long. The germline V and J ends were trimmed by 2 bases and 4 bases, with 3 bases remaining between them. Germline loops: CDR1 SNHLY, CDR2 FYNNEI. CDR3 sequence: CASSEPNQPQHF. CDR3 DNA: TGTGCCAGCAGTGAACCGAATCAGCCCCAGCATTTT.

About this clonotype itself: The junction shows a germline mismatch at one end, possibly a read error. V and J are TRBV19 and TRBJ2-3, with 7 positions matching TRBD1. The germline CDR1 and CDR2 sequences are LNHDA and SQIVND (reference sequence). There are 13 residues in the CDR3. CDR3 loop: CASSNRGADTQYF. CDR3 coding DNA: TGTGCCAGCAGTAACAGGGGTGCAGATACGCAGTATTTT.

The chain combines TRBV28 with TRBJ1-5; unclear D gene. The CDR3 is 13 amino acids. V gave up 6 bases and J gave up 7 bases, with 13 bases separating them. CDR1 and CDR2 (germline): MDHEN, SYDVKM. DNA of the CDR3: TGTGCCAGCAGCCCCCCGACCGGGCAGCCCCAGCATTTT. This encodes CASSPPTGQPQHF.

The V gene is TRBV5-4, the J gene TRBJ2-3; 8 nucleotides line up with TRBD1. After removal of 4 bases from V and 4 bases from J, the junction contained 8 bases not matched to a gene. Germline V gene lookup returns CDR1 SGHNT and CDR2 YYREEE (reference sequence). The CDR3 has 15 amino acids. Written as DNA, the CDR3 is TGTGCCAGCAGCAAAATGGACAGGGCGGCAGATACGCAGTATTTT. Protein: CASSKMDRAADTQYF.

This rearrangement joins TRBV20-1 to TRBJ1-5; D remains unclear. The CDR3 consists of 15 residues. Germline CDR1 DFQATT, CDR2 SNEGSKA (reference sequence). The V end lost 6 bases, the J end lost 0 bases, and 15 bases lay between the germline ends. CDR3 DNA: TGCAGTGCCACCTGGACTGGTGATAGCAATCAGCCCCAGCATTTT. Its translation: CSATWTGDSNQPQHF.

The rearrangement uses TRBV29-1 and TRBJ2-3, with no clear D. The germline gives CDR1 SQVTM, CDR2 ANQGSEA. This CDR3 has 13 residues. Deletions cut 0 bases from V and 0 bases from J, with 4 bases between. CDR3 amino acids: CSVEDPSTDTQYF. The CDR3 DNA reads TGCAGCGTTGAAGATCCTAGCACAGATACGCAGTATTTT.

This clonotype showed up just once. V and J are TRBV11-1 and TRBJ2-1; the D is unclear. Germline V CDR1 and CDR2: SGHAT, FQDESV (reference sequence). V lost 9 bases and J 6 bases, leaving 18 bases between the germline ends. This CDR3 is 14 amino acids long. The CDR3 DNA sequence: TGTGCCAGTACCTCTAGGATTGCCGTCAATGAGCAGTTCTTC. Protein sequence: CASTSRIAVNEQFF. Using reference TRBV11-1 and TRBJ2-1 for the parts outside the CDR3, the full variable domain is EAEVAQSPRYKITEKSQAVAFWCDPISGHATLYWYRQILGQGPELLVQFQDESVVDDSQLPKDRFSAERLKGVDSTLKIQPAELGDSAMYLCASTSRIAVNEQFFGPGTRLTVL.

The chain uses TRBV11-2 and TRBJ2-1; 7 nucleotides line up with TRBD2. The CDR3 length is 14 residues. CDR1 SGHAT and CDR2 FQNNGV come from the germline V gene. Unmatched junction bases numbered 13, after V lost 5 bases and J lost 12 bases. Here the CDR3 DNA reads TGTGCCAGCAGCCCCCACGGGACGGGGGGAGGGCAGTTCTTC. Protein: CASSPHGTGGGQFF.

This clonotype has a single count. The CDR3 nucleotides are TGTGCCATCAGTGGGTCCCCTCCCGGGACTGATGGCTACACCTTC. It encodes CAISGSPPGTDGYTF. The chain uses TRBV10-3 and TRBJ1-2, with D maybe TRBD1 (5 bases). Trimming took 4 bases from V and 6 from J, leaving 18 bases between them. The V gene's germline CDR1 is ENHRY and CDR2 SYGVKD. This CDR3 has 15 amino acids.

This sequence joins TRBV4-1 and TRBJ1-1, with D hard to call. Per germline, CDR1 MGHRA and CDR2 YSYEKL. The CDR3 runs to 11 residues. The V and J ends lost 2 bases and 6 bases respectively, with 4 bases between them. The CDR3: CASSQWPEAFF. In DNA, the CDR3 is TGCGCCAGCAGCCAATGGCCTGAAGCTTTCTTT.

The V and J genes are TRBV28 and TRBJ2-7; the match to TRBD1 covers 8 bases. The junction had 7 bases not matched to a gene; V was cut back by 6 bases and J by 3 bases. The CDR3 has 14 amino acids. The germline CDR1 and CDR2 sequences are MDHEN and SYDVKM. The CDR3 spells CASSPGTGIYEQYF. The DNA of the CDR3 is TGTGCCAGCAGCCCCGGGACAGGTATCTACGAGCAGTACTTC.

This sequence joins TRBV18 and TRBJ2-3, with TRBD2 matching 12 bases. V gave up 2 bases and J gave up 5 bases; unmatched junction bases: 5. Germline CDR1 reads KGHSH; CDR2 reads LQKENI. The CDR3 is 16 residues long. The CDR3 is CASSPATSGGIDTQYF. The CDR3 DNA is TGTGCCAGCTCACCAGCGACTAGCGGGGGAATAGATACGCAGTATTTT.

The chain uses TRBV4-2 and TRBJ1-5; no reliable D call. The CDR3 has 16 amino acids. Trimming removed 1 base from V and 1 base from J, with 11 bases in between. Germline V gives CDR1 LGHNA, CDR2 YNFKEQ. The CDR3 loop reads CASSQVPGSSNQPQHF. Here the CDR3 DNA reads TGTGCCAGCAGCCAAGTACCGGGATCCAGCAATCAGCCCCAGCATTTT.

This rearrangement joins TRBV20-1 to TRBJ2-3; 9 nucleotides align to TRBD2. There are 14 residues in the CDR3. Trimming took 3 bases from V and 1 from J; bases not matched to a gene: 2. Germline CDR1 reads DFQATT; CDR2 reads SNEGSKA (reference sequence). CDR3 coding DNA: TGCAGTGCTAGTAAGCGGGGGGGCACAGATACGCAGTATTTT. Protein: CSASKRGGTDTQYF.

This clonotype showed up just once. The CDR3 is CASSSRTGTGVETQYF. In nucleotides, the CDR3 is TGTGCCAGCAGCTCTCGGACAGGGACCGGCGTGGAGACCCAGTACTTC. The V call is TRBV5-4, the J call TRBJ2-5, with TRBD1 identical over 8 bases. V lost 3 bases, J lost 5 bases, and 12 bases stayed unmatched. Germline V gene lookup returns CDR1 SGHNT and CDR2 YYREEE (reference sequence). The CDR3 runs 16 residues.

V and J are TRBV14 and TRBJ2-3, with D possibly being TRBD2 (6 bases). The CDR3 consists of 16 residues. In germline, CDR1 is SGHDN, CDR2 FVKESK. The V gene lost 0 bases and the J gene lost 2 bases, with 12 bases spanning the gap. The CDR3: CASSQDRRGLTDTQYF. DNA of the CDR3: TGTGCCAGCAGCCAAGATCGGCGGGGCCTCACAGATACGCAGTATTTT.